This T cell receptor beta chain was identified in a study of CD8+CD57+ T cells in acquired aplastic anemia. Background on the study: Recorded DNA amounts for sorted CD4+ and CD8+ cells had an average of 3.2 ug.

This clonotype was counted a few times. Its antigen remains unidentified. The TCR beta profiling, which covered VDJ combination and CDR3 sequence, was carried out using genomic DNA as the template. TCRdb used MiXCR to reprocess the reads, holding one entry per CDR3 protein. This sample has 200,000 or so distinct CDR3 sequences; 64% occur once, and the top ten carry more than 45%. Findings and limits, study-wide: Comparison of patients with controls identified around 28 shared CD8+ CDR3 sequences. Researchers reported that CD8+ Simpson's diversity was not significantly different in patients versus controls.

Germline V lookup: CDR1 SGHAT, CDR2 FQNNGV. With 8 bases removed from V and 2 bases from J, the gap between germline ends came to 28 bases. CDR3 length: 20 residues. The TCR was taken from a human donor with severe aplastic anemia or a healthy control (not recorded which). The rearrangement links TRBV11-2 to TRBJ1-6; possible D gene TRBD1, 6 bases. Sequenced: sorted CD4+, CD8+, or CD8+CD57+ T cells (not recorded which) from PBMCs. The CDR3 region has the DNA TGTGCCAGCTCATCAGATCTAGGTCTGGCGGGGGCAACCTATAATTCACCCCTCCACTTT. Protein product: CASSSDLGLAGATYNSPLHF.